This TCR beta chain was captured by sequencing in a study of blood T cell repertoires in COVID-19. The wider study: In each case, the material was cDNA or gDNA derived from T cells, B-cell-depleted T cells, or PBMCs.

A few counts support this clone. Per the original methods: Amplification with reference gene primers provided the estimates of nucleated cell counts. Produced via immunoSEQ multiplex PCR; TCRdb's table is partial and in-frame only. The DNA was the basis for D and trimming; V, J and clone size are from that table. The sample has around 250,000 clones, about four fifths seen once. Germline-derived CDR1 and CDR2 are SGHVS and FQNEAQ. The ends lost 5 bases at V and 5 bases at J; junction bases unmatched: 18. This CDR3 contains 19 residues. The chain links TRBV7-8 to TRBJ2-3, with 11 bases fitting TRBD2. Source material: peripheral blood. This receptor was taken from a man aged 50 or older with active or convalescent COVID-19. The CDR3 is CASSPLAAGLAGGGDTQYF. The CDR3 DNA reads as TGTGCCAGCAGCCCCCTCGCGGCCGGGCTAGCGGGGGGTGGAGATACGCAGTATTTT.